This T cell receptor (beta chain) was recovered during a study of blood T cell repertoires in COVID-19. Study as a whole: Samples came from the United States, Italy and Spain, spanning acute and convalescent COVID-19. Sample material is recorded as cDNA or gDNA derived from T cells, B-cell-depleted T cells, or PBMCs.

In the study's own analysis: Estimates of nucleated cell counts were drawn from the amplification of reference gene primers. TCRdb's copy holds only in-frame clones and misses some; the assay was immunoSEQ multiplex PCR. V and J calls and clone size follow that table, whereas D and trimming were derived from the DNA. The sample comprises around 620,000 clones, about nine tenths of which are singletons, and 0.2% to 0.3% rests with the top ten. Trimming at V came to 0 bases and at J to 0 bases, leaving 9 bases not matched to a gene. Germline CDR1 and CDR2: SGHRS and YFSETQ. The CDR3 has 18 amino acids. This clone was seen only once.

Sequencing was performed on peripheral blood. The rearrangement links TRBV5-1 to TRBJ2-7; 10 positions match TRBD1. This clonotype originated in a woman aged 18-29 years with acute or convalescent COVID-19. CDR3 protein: CASSLAVPGQGSSYEQYF. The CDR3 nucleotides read TGCGCCAGCAGCTTGGCTGTCCCGGGACAGGGGTCCTCCTACGAGCAGTACTTC.